This entry features one T cell receptor beta chain sequence. This clone has just one count. The antigen this receptor binds is unknown. The sample holds no much larger clone one base away, and base qualities are not on file. The source of the sample is a study of OX40 agonist ivuxolimab in advanced cancers. Broadly, across the study: Ivuxolimab was a fully human IgG2 agonistic monoclonal antibody targeting the costimulatory receptor OX40 (CD134). The dose-escalation cohort was approximately 83% male with a mean age of roughly 62 years, ranging from about 23 to 85. Of the approximately 50 dose-escalation patients, hepatocellular carcinoma was present in roughly 19, melanoma in around 15, renal cell carcinoma in 9 and head and neck cancer in 9. Three dose-escalation patients achieved partial responses, one with hepatocellular carcinoma and two with cutaneous melanoma. Prior anti-PD-1, anti-PD-L1 or anti-CTLA-4 therapy was permitted, and approximately 39% of dose-escalation patients had received checkpoint inhibitors. The paper describes the monotherapy dose-escalation part (N of about 57 patients) of the phase I trial of ivuxolimab. Intravenous ivuxolimab was administered to patients every 2 weeks at six dose levels: 0.01, 0.1, 0.3, 1.5, 3 and 10 mg/kg. The purpose of peripheral TCRbeta sequencing was to test whether ivuxolimab changed TCR sequence diversity and led to clonal T-cell expansion. Broad study findings and their caveats: At doses from 0.1 to 3.0 mg/kg, clonal expansion was seen in both CD4+ and CD8+ blood T cells between baseline and week 6. In the 0.1-3.0 mg/kg groups, partial responders were among the patients with the lowest normalized peripheral clonal expansion, particularly in CD8+ T cells. Antigen specificity was not determined for the clonally expanded peripheral T cells. Low levels of normalized T-cell clonal expansion were also seen in some patients who did not respond. On average, CD8+ T cells showed more expanded clones than CD4+ T cells after ivuxolimab.

The CDR3 spans 16 residues, from the cysteine through the phenylalanine. The DNA shown is the 48-base CDR3, in frame from base 1. V and J are truncated by 3 bases and 2 bases respectively, leaving an intervening sequence of 16 bases. The germline V gene yields MNHEY for CDR1 and SVGAGI for CDR2. For sequencing of the TCRbeta CDR3 region, genomic DNA was extracted from the sorted cells. TCRbeta CDR3 regions were sequenced using the immunoSEQ Assay. TCRdb retrieved this table from immuneACCESS and kept in-frame rearrangements only. Not all clones are present; in checked studies, unresolved V genes account for under half, and no reason is known for the remainder. In all, the sample holds approximately 50,000 clones, and more than 75% of those were seen once. Around 4% of the sample lies in the top ten. The trial excluded patients who had a history of autoimmune disease or who were on systemic immunosuppression. Peripheral blood for TCR sequencing was collected from all dose cohorts at baseline, on cycle 4 day 1, and on cycle 7 day 1. Samples came from an open-label, multicenter, first-in-human phase I dose-escalation trial of ivuxolimab. Adults with locally advanced or metastatic melanoma, renal cell, hepatocellular, or head and neck squamous cell carcinoma were enrolled in the trial. CD4+ and CD8+ T cells were sorted separately from peripheral blood before TCR sequencing.

This receptor was obtained from an adult with an advanced solid tumor such as melanoma, head and neck, liver or kidney cancer. This material consisted of CD4+ or CD8+ T cells sorted from blood, taken in a trial of the OX40 agonist ivuxolimab. The chain couples TRBV6-5 to TRBJ1-1; a tentative D call is TRBD1 (6 bases match). The nucleotide sequence is given as TGTGCCAGCAGTTATTCCTCAGGGGTCGGTAACACTGAAGCTTTCTTT. Its translation reads: CASSYSSGVGNTEAFF.